Each of the 29 T cell receptor beta chains below was sequenced from the same sample in a study of breast tumors, draining lymph nodes, adjacent tissues. MiXCR, applied by TCRdb to the multiplex PCR reads, yields one record per CDR3 protein. The sample holds fewer than 200,000 distinct CDR3 sequences; around a third are singletons and the top ten take around 4.5%. Samples came from axillary lymph nodes draining the breast cancer. Source material: axillary lymph node tissue. These receptors all come from a female donor with breast cancer. Some clones in this sample may be carry-over from other donors' samples.

This clonotype was seen only a few times. Because it lacks the conserved phenylalanine or tryptophan at the end, this CDR3 is likely a read error. The rearrangement uses TRBV5-5 and TRBJ1-2; D gene ambiguous. V was trimmed by 5 bases and J by 3 bases, leaving 11 bases between them. The CDR3 has 13 residues. Germline V lookup: CDR1 SGHKS, CDR2 YYEKEE (reference sequence). For the CDR3, the DNA is TGTGCCAGCAGACTGGACGGGGACTATGGCTACACCTCC. Protein: CASRLDGDYGYTS.

Comments on this clonotype: One end of the junction is discordant with germline, which a read error may explain. The chain combines TRBV19 with TRBJ2-3; the match to TRBD2 covers 15 bases. This CDR3 spans 18 amino acids. Germline V gene data show CDR1 as LNHDA and CDR2 as SQIVND (reference sequence). CDR3: CASGIEGLAGGPSDTQYF. CDR3 coding DNA: TGTGCCAGTGGTATAGAGGGACTAGCGGGGGGCCCCTCAGATACGCAGTATTTT. Combining the CDR3 with reference TRBV19 and TRBJ2-3 gives the whole variable domain DGGITQSPKYLFRKEGQNVTLSCEQNLNHDAMYWYRQDPGQGLRLIYYSQIVNDFQKGDIAEGYSVSREKKESFPLTVTSAQKNPTAFYLCASGIEGLAGGPSDTQYFGPGTRLTVL.

A note on this clonotype: A much larger clonotype is one base distant, so this may be a read error. The CDR3 nucleotides read TGTGCCAGCTCACCCCGAGGTCTACTAGCCCTAGAGACCCAGTACTTC. Amino acid sequence: CASSPRGLLALETQYF. V gene TRBV9 combines with J gene TRBJ2-5; D is possibly TRBD2 (6 bases). CDR1 and CDR2 (germline): SGDLS, YYNGEE. The CDR3 sequence is 16 residues long. V lost 7 bases, J lost 4 bases, and 23 bases lay in between.

By its share, this clonotype is medium-sized (0.01 to 0.1%). The chain joins TRBV20-1 to TRBJ1-2, with TRBD1 as a possible D gene (6 bases). V lost 2 bases and J lost 0, with 13 bases in between. This CDR3 has 15 amino acids. Germline V lookup: CDR1 DFQATT, CDR2 SNEGSKA (reference sequence). The CDR3 coding sequence is TGCAGTGCTAGATCGACAGGTTATCCTAACTATGGCTACACCTTC. Residues: CSARSTGYPNYGYTF.

For this clonotype: A read error is possible here, since a much larger clone lies one base away. Lacking the conserved final phenylalanine or tryptophan, this CDR3 likely reflects a read error. The gene calls are TRBV7-9 and TRBJ2-5; D is undetermined. The germline CDR1 and CDR2 sequences are SEHNR and FQNEAQ (reference sequence). Trimming pared 2 bases from V and 5 bases from J, leaving 12 bases between. There are 14 residues in the CDR3. The DNA for the CDR3 is TGTGCCAGCAGCTTAAATGAGCGAAGTGAGACCCAGTACCTC. Its translation is CASSLNERSETQYL.

The chain carries TRBV20-1 and TRBJ2-5; 14 positions match TRBD2. Per germline, CDR1 DFQATT and CDR2 SNEGSKA (reference sequence). This CDR3 has 15 residues. The J segment lost 2 bases and the V segment lost 5 bases, leaving 4 bases of the junction unmatched. The CDR3 reads CSAETSGGGQETQYF. CDR3 nucleotides: TGCAGTGCTGAGACTAGCGGGGGGGGGCAAGAGACCCAGTACTTC.

About this clonotype: A read error may explain this, as a much larger clone is one base away. This chain uses TRBV6-1 with TRBJ2-1; D ambiguous. CDR1 and CDR2 (germline): MNHNS, SASEGT. The CDR3 spans 16 residues. CDR3 residues: CVSSVRTRQGYNEQFF. For the CDR3, the DNA is TGTGTCAGCAGTGTTCGGACCCGGCAAGGGTACAATGAGCAGTTCTTC.

This clonotype showed up many times. This chain links TRBV20-1 with TRBJ2-1, with 9 bases identical to TRBD2. The germline gives CDR1 DFQATT, CDR2 SNEGSKA (reference sequence). CDR3 length: 15 amino acids. V was pared by 3 bases and J by 4 bases, with 7 bases of the junction left unmatched. CDR3 region: CSASRLSGGYNEQFF. Here the CDR3 DNA reads TGCAGTGCTAGCCGACTAAGCGGGGGGTACAATGAGCAGTTCTTC.

The sample holds many counts of this clonotype. The chain joins TRBV2 to TRBJ2-1, with D possibly TRBD1 on 7 matching bases. The CDR3 contains 14 residues. CDR1 is SNHLY, CDR2 FYNNEI, per germline. The V and J ends lost 4 bases and 7 bases respectively, with 14 bases between them. In nucleotides, the CDR3 is TGTGCCAGCAGTGCGGACAGGAGGGGTAATGAGCAGTTCTTC. It specifies CASSADRRGNEQFF.

This clonotype was detected a few times. The CDR3 loop is CASSSRSRGGPDTQYF. The CDR3 DNA reads as TGTGCCAGCAGTTCCCGATCGCGGGGGGGACCAGATACGCAGTATTTT. The chain couples TRBV6-2 or TRBV6-3 to TRBJ2-3; TRBD2 matches 9 bases. This CDR3 has 16 amino acids. Germline V CDR1 and CDR2: MNHEY, SVGEGT. After removal of 4 bases from V and 4 bases from J, the junction contained 9 bases not matched to a gene.

The genes are TRBV19 and TRBJ2-3; 7 nucleotides match TRBD2. The CDR3 contains 13 residues. In germline, CDR1 is LNHDA, CDR2 SQIVND (reference sequence). J gave up 8 bases and V 8 bases, and 10 bases lay outside the gene matches. The CDR3, as DNA: TGTGCCAGTGGGGGGACTACCATAGTTACGCAGTATTTT. It specifies CASGGTTIVTQYF.

This clonotype came up many times. This rearrangement joins TRBV7-3 to TRBJ2-1, with D unclear. Germline lookup yields CDR1 SGHTA and CDR2 FQGTGA. Trimming took off 2 bases at V and 10 bases at J, with 6 bases between the two ends. CDR3 size: 11 residues. This CDR3 is CASSLGTEQFF. CDR3 coding DNA: TGTGCCAGCAGCTTAGGTACGGAGCAGTTCTTC.

As concerns this clonotype: This likely comes from a read error, as the CDR3 has no conserved phenylalanine or tryptophan at its end. V is TRBV28 and J is TRBJ2-2, with 9 nucleotides matching TRBD1. The V gene end was trimmed by 6 bases and the J gene end by 7 bases; junction bases not matched to a gene: 9. The V gene's germline CDR1 is MDHEN and CDR2 SYDVKM. The CDR3 sequence is 15 residues long. In DNA form, the CDR3 reads TGTGCCAGCAGAGGGACAGGGAAATTTGACGGGGAGCTGTTTTCT. Translated: CASRGTGKFDGELFS.

This clonotype was detected many times. The chain recombines TRBV15 with TRBJ2-7; no firm D call. The V gene lost 3 bases and the J gene lost 3 bases, with 21 bases spanning the gap. The CDR3 covers 17 residues. Germline-derived CDR1 and CDR2 are LNHNV and YYDKDF (reference sequence). CDR3 DNA sequence: TGTGCCACCAGCAGGGTTTTTGGGCTAGAGCGCAGCTACGAGCAGTACTTC. Encoded protein: CATSRVFGLERSYEQYF.

This clonotype was counted at least ten times. J is TRBJ2-1 and V is TRBV24-1; D call uncertain. Germline assignment: CDR1 KGHDR and CDR2 SFDVKD. CDR3 length: 11 residues. With 3 bases removed from V and 8 bases from J, the gap between germline ends came to 4 bases. The CDR3 sequence: CATSDGDEQFF. In DNA, the CDR3 is TGTGCCACCAGTGATGGTGATGAGCAGTTCTTC.

On this clonotype: Sequence at one end of the junction differs from germline and may be a read error. This sequence joins TRBV5-1 and TRBJ2-6, with 8 bases aligning to TRBD1. Per the germline V gene, CDR1 is SGHRS and CDR2 is YFSETQ. The CDR3 is 17 amino acids. The CDR3 loop is CASSLGQGNPGANVLTF. CDR3 DNA: TGCGCCAGCAGCTTAGGACAGGGCAACCCTGGGGCCAACGTCCTCACTTTC.

This clonotype came up many times. Compared with germline, one end of the junction differs, possibly owing to a read error. The J gene is TRBJ2-7, the V gene TRBV7-3; 12 nucleotides agree with TRBD2. Germline V gene lookup returns CDR1 SGHTA and CDR2 FQGTGA. This CDR3 has 15 amino acids. CDR3 in DNA: TGTGCCAACAGCTTAGGACTAGCGGGGAACTACGAGCAGTACTTC. Protein: CANSLGLAGNYEQYF.

This clonotype was seen repeatedly, ten times or more. This chain links TRBV4-1 with TRBJ1-5; no definite D call. In germline, CDR1 is MGHRA, CDR2 YSYEKL. The CDR3 loop spans 13 amino acids. Deletions cut 3 bases from V and 4 bases from J, with 7 bases between. The CDR3, as DNA: TGCGCCAGCAGCCACCAAGGGAATCAGCCCCAGCATTTT. Translating gives CASSHQGNQPQHF.

A word on this clonotype: A much bigger clone sits one base away, suggesting this may be a read error. This chain connects TRBV7-2 to TRBJ2-1; the match to TRBD2 covers 7 bases. The CDR3 loop spans 15 amino acids. The germline CDR1 and CDR2 sequences are SGHTA and FQGNSA. The V gene end was trimmed by 3 bases and the J gene end by 4 bases; junction bases not matched to a gene: 6. CDR3 in DNA: TGTGCCAGCAGCTTGGGGGGGGAGCAGTACAATGAGCAGTTCTTC. It specifies CASSLGGEQYNEQFF.

This clonotype came up many times. The chain links TRBV3-1 to TRBJ1-6; 9 nucleotides line up with TRBD1. CDR1 is LGHDT and CDR2 is YNNKEL in the germline V gene (reference sequence). V lost 5 bases and J lost 9; bases outside the gene matches: 5. The CDR3 length is 14 residues. The DNA for the CDR3 is TGTGCCAGCAGCAAGGGACAGGGCATTTCACCCCTCCACTTT. Protein sequence: CASSKGQGISPLHF.

At least ten counts were recorded for this clonotype. This chain uses TRBV7-2 with TRBJ2-1, with D possibly matching TRBD2 (6 bases). CDR1 and CDR2 (germline): SGHTA, FQGNSA. CDR3 size: 14 residues. With 5 bases removed from V and 7 bases from J, the gap between germline ends came to 15 bases. The CDR3 here is CASSPVSGRNEQFF. The CDR3 nucleotides are TGTGCCAGCAGCCCAGTTAGCGGTAGGAATGAGCAGTTCTTC. The entire variable domain, with the rest obtained from reference TRBV7-2 and TRBJ2-1, is as follows: GAGVSQSPSNKVTEKGKDVELRCDPISGHTALYWYRQSLGQGLEFLIYFQGNSAPDKSGLPSDRFSAERTGGSVSTLTIQRTQQEDSAVYLCASSPVSGRNEQFFGPGTRLTVL.

There are many counts of this clonotype. The J gene is TRBJ1-2, the V gene TRBV5-8; the D is unclear. Germline values: CDR1 SGHTS, CDR2 YDEGEE. The CDR3 is 10 amino acids. The V end was cut by 2 bases, the J end by 4 bases, with 0 bases between. CDR3 sequence reads: CASSFYGYTF. CDR3 DNA sequence: TGTGCCAGCAGCTTCTATGGCTACACCTTC.

This clonotype was observed many times. This rearrangement joins TRBV4-2 to TRBJ2-1, with D possibly being TRBD2 (5 bases). This CDR3 contains 15 residues. The V and J ends lost 1 base and 4 bases respectively, with 11 bases between them. From germline, CDR1 is LGHNA and CDR2 YNFKEQ. CDR3 coding DNA: TGTGCCAGCAGCCAAGCTAGCTATACTTACAATGAGCAGTTCTTC. This sequence encodes CASSQASYTYNEQFF.

This clonotype was seen repeatedly, ten times or more. The chain links TRBV29-1 to TRBJ2-5, with no clear D. The CDR3 loop spans 13 amino acids. V was trimmed by 1 base and J by 5 bases, leaving 11 bases between them. Germline lookup yields CDR1 SQVTM and CDR2 ANQGSEA. The CDR3 spells CSVEGTAGETQYF. In nucleotides, the CDR3 is TGCAGCGTTGAAGGGACGGCCGGGGAGACCCAGTACTTC.

The chain is built from TRBV4-2 and TRBJ2-3, with 12 nucleotides matching TRBD1. The CDR3 sequence is 18 residues long. Germline CDR1 is LGHNA and CDR2 is YNFKEQ. V was pared by 3 bases and J by 0 bases, with 7 bases of the junction left unmatched. CDR3 loop: CASSQTGTGGISTDTQYF. The DNA for the CDR3 is TGTGCCAGCAGCCAGACGGGGACAGGGGGCATTAGCACAGATACGCAGTATTTT.

Points on this clonotype: The CDR3 end shows no conserved phenylalanine or tryptophan, and so a read error is likely. The DNA is left out, because the CDR3 cannot be placed on it with certainty; the CDR3 is given as TCRdb lists it. The rearrangement joins TRBV12-3 or TRBV12-4 to TRBJ2-6. The length of the CDR3 is 9 amino acids, counting both ends. CDR3: CASSFGRIT.

This clonotype has more than one count but fewer than ten. At one end, the junction sequence differs from germline, possibly due to a read error. The CDR3 bases are TGCAGTGCCGGACAGGGGTACGAGCAGTCCTTC. It encodes CSAGQGYEQSF. The chain couples TRBV20-1 to TRBJ2-7; 9 positions match TRBD1. This CDR3 region has 11 residues. Looked up from germline, CDR1 is DFQATT and CDR2 is SNEGSKA (reference sequence).

This clonotype has only a few counts. The chain is built from TRBV28 and TRBJ1-2, with 8 nucleotides matching TRBD1. The CDR3 length is 14 residues. CDR1 is MDHEN and CDR2 is SYDVKM in the germline V gene. J was trimmed by 3 bases and V by 6 bases; bases with no gene match: 6. This chain's CDR3 is CASSPNRGYYGYTF. As DNA, the CDR3 is TGTGCCAGCAGCCCGAACAGGGGGTACTATGGCTACACCTTC.

Only a few counts were recorded for this clonotype. The chain joins TRBV6-2 or TRBV6-3 to TRBJ2-3, with TRBD2 identical over 8 bases. V shed 6 bases and J 5 bases; nucleotides not matched to a gene: 10. Germline loops: CDR1 MNHEY, CDR2 SVGEGT. This CDR3 spans 15 amino acids. The CDR3 DNA reads as TGTGCCAGCAGGCAAACGGCGGGGGGTGGAGATACGCAGTATTTT. Translation gives CASRQTAGGGDTQYF.